These 10 T cell receptor beta chains were sequenced from one sample in a study of control samples from healthy donors and cancer patients. Measured with immunoSEQ multiplex PCR; TCRdb has only the in-frame clones, and not every one. The table lists about 80,000 clones, about nine tenths of them singletons, with roughly 18% in the top ten. The sample consisted of blood. The receptor source for this set is a man between 45 and 60 years old in good health.

The chain recombines TRBV7-9 with TRBJ1-1; D is ambiguous. With 5 bases removed from V and 5 bases from J, the gap between germline ends came to 18 bases. Germline V gene data show CDR1 as SEHNR and CDR2 as FQNEAQ (reference sequence). The CDR3 is 15 amino acids. CDR3 region: CASSHEWVGGTEAFF. The CDR3 coding sequence is TGTGCCAGCAGCCACGAATGGGTGGGAGGGACTGAAGCTTTCTTT.

The chain recombines TRBV6-5 with TRBJ1-1, with D possibly TRBD1 on 5 matching bases. Germline values: CDR1 MNHEY, CDR2 SVGAGI. The CDR3 sequence is 14 residues long. V dropped 0 bases and J dropped 5 bases, with 10 bases sitting between them. The CDR3 spells CASSYSGGGTEAFF. As DNA, the CDR3 is TGTGCCAGCAGTTACTCGGGGGGTGGAACTGAAGCTTTCTTT.

V and J are TRBV19 and TRBJ1-2; no firm D call. V lost 6 bases and J 4 bases, leaving 21 bases between the germline ends. Germline values: CDR1 LNHDA, CDR2 SQIVND (reference sequence). The CDR3 runs to 16 residues. CDR3 bases: TGTGCCAGTAGGAGACCCCCTTCTGACGGAATCTATGGCTACACCTTC. It translates to CASRRPPSDGIYGYTF.

As concerns this clone: Within the sample, other DNA sequences also encode this same CDR3. The chain's CDR3 is CASSLGGYGYTF. CDR3 DNA sequence: TGTGCCAGCAGCTTGGGAGGGTATGGCTACACCTTC. The V gene is TRBV7-2, the J gene TRBJ1-2; no firm D call. The CDR3 sequence is 12 residues long. CDR1 and CDR2 (germline): SGHTA, FQGNSA. Trimming cost V 3 bases and J 5 bases, with 7 bases left between them. The full variable domain, rest sourced from reference TRBV7-2 and TRBJ1-2, is GAGVSQSPSNKVTEKGKDVELRCDPISGHTALYWYRQSLGQGLEFLIYFQGNSAPDKSGLPSDRFSAERTGGSVSTLTIQRTQQEDSAVYLCASSLGGYGYTFGSGTRLTVV.

V gene TRBV6-5 combines with J gene TRBJ2-1, with D maybe TRBD2 (7 bases). Germline V gene sequence: CDR1 MNHEY, CDR2 SVGAGI. Trimming took 0 bases from V and 6 from J, leaving 12 bases between them. This CDR3 is built from 15 residues. In nucleotides, the CDR3 is TGTGCCAGCAGTTACTCAGGGGGAGGGTCCAATGAGCAGTTCTTC. Its translation: CASSYSGGGSNEQFF.

V gene TRBV5-1 combines with J gene TRBJ2-3, with D possibly being TRBD1 (5 bases). The germline CDR1 and CDR2 sequences are SGHRS and YFSETQ. This CDR3 has 14 amino acids. V was trimmed by 4 bases and J by 2 bases, leaving 11 bases between them. CDR3: CASSLTASTDTQYF. The CDR3 coding sequence is TGCGCCAGCAGCCTGACAGCTTCCACAGATACGCAGTATTTT.

V gene TRBV13 combines with J gene TRBJ1-1; weak D call: TRBD1 (5 bases). With 5 bases removed from V and 4 bases from J, the gap between germline ends came to 14 bases. The germline gives CDR1 PRHDT, CDR2 FYEKMQ (reference sequence). This CDR3 spans 14 amino acids. This CDR3 is CASSRRAVGTEAFF. The CDR3 DNA reads as TGTGCCAGCAGCCGCAGGGCTGTGGGCACTGAAGCTTTCTTT.

The chain is built from TRBV29-1 and TRBJ2-1; TRBD2 matches at 10 bases. The ends lost 7 bases at V and 7 bases at J; junction bases unmatched: 10. Germline lookup yields CDR1 SQVTM and CDR2 ANQGSEA. The CDR3 contains 14 residues. The CDR3 loop is CSELQRGGGNEQFF. CDR3 nucleotide sequence: TGCAGCGAATTACAGCGGGGGGGCGGGAATGAGCAGTTCTTC.

DNA of the CDR3: TGTGCCAGCAGCTTCAAGGGGCGCGGGGATACGCAGTATTTT. As protein: CASSFKGRGDTQYF. V is TRBV7-9 and J is TRBJ2-3, with D perhaps assigned TRBD1 or TRBD2 (5 bases each). The ends were cut back, 3 bases at V and 6 bases at J, with 13 bases in the middle. The CDR3 is made up of 14 amino acids. Germline V lookup: CDR1 SEHNR, CDR2 FQNEAQ (reference sequence).

The chain links TRBV4-1 to TRBJ2-7; the D call may be TRBD1 or TRBD2 (6 bases each). Germline lookup yields CDR1 MGHRA and CDR2 YSYEKL. V was pared by 2 bases and J by 5 bases, with 16 bases between. The CDR3 length is 15 residues. The CDR3 sequence: CASSQFLGGLDEQYF. The CDR3 coding sequence is TGCGCCAGCAGCCAATTCCTCGGGGGCCTTGACGAGCAGTACTTC.